These T cell receptor beta chains were read from a single sample in a study of post-analysis software for immune sequencing data. MiXCR, run by TCRdb on the PCR reads, gives a single entry per CDR3 protein. The sample consists of roughly 540,000 distinct CDR3 sequences, approximately 34% of them appearing once. The sample taken for sequencing was blood. These receptors were obtained from a girl younger than 18 with multiple sclerosis. Each CDR3 is given with its conserved first and last residue.

length,V,CDR3
18,TRBV6-5,CASSYGQGANPYNSPLHF
16,TRBV7-6,CASSLDPSGDQETQYF
16,TRBV7-2,CASTGLAGISYNEQFF
15,TRBV7-8,CASSRFETGMETQYF
13,TRBV6-1,CASSERQSYGCTF
14,TRBV20-1,CSARGTTNTGELFF
14,TRBV5-1,CASSTGPNYQPQHF
15,TRBV20-1,CSAYPSARADNEQFF
19,TRBV6-5,CASSYVSPGQGAGGYGYTF
12,TRBV2,CASRQVSNEQFF
14,TRBV20-1,CSVTPTGGRDTQYF
15,TRBV24-1,CATSDATAVGQPQHF
14,TRBV7-2,CASSFSGREGGYTF
12,TRBV7-2,CASSLMVSPLHF
16,TRBV7-8,CASSSQGPGGRAEAFF
12,TRBV5-7,CTSSLSFYGYTF